This TCR beta chain stems from a study of T-cell reconstitution after alpha-beta-depleted transplantation in children. Broader study findings: As was reported, about two months after transplant, alpha-beta T cells came from several hundred expanded graft clones. At day 60, the high TCRbeta diversity found in some patients originated from recipient T cells and thymic progenitors that had survived.

This clonotype was counted once. Its matching antigen is unknown. A much more abundant neighbour one base away suggests this may be a read error. Given the absence of the conserved phenylalanine or tryptophan at the CDR3 end, a read error is likely. Unique molecular identifiers featured in how the TCRbeta library was prepared. TCRdb analysed the PCR reads with MiXCR anew, one entry per CDR3 protein. Of 81,000 or so distinct CDR3 sequences in the sample, around a sixth were seen once. Germline lookup yields CDR1 SGHTA and CDR2 FQGNSA. V gave up 0 bases and J gave up 2 bases, with 11 bases separating them. This CDR3 contains 15 residues.

Sequenced material: PBMCs, mostly from graft donor cells, taken 180 days after TCRalphabeta/CD19-depleted stem cell transplant. V gene TRBV7-2 combines with J gene TRBJ2-7; D may be TRBD1 or TRBD2 (7 bases each). This clonotype originated in a male patient aged 2 to 9 who had a stem cell transplant for acute lymphoblastic leukemia, so the T cells may come from the graft donor. In DNA form, the CDR3 reads TGTGCCAGCAGCTTAGCGCGGGGGACAGCCTACGAGCAGTACTTA. Protein product: CASSLARGTAYEQYL.